These 26 T cell receptor beta chains were sequenced from one sample in a study of T cells after yellow fever vaccination (dated by TCRdb to the late 2010s). The treatment or condition label, read with the paper, signifies: live attenuated yellow fever vaccine strain. The method was 5' RACE. Sequencing relied on an Illumina NovaSeq 6000. The public sequencing data were trimmed at Q25 with fastp and processed into clonotypes with MiXCR by TCRdb, which kept only in-frame beta chains. Rows merge per CDR3 protein into single entries with the most common DNA and genes. This sample has about 320,000 distinct CDR3 sequences in its table, and approximately 4.5% of those were observed once. Roughly a fifth of the sample is taken by the ten largest. The specimen comprised PBMCs, sampled 15 days after the yellow fever booster vaccination. Every receptor here comes from a man between 18 and 29 years old who received the YFV17D yellow fever vaccine.

The V gene is TRBV5-1, the J gene TRBJ2-5, with 9 bases lining up with TRBD1. The CDR3 spans 15 residues. J lost 5 bases, V lost 4 bases, and 9 bases had no gene match. Germline V CDR1 and CDR2: SGHRS, YFSETQ. CDR3 residues: CASSPGTGRWETQYF. Written as DNA, the CDR3 is TGCGCCAGCAGCCCCGGGACAGGGCGATGGGAGACCCAGTACTTC.

This clonotype was seen many times. This rearrangement joins TRBV7-2 to TRBJ1-3; 11 positions agree with TRBD1. This CDR3 contains 13 residues. Germline values: CDR1 SGHTA, CDR2 FQGNSA. Losses at the gene ends were 3 bases for V and 10 bases for J; bases not matched to a gene: 2. The CDR3 sequence is CASSFGTGGTIYF. DNA of the CDR3: TGTGCCAGCAGCTTTGGGACAGGGGGGACCATATATTTT.

The table lists this clonotype with a few counts. CDR3 region: CASSFSASSTDTQYF. The CDR3 coding sequence is TGCGCCAGCAGCTTTTCGGCCTCTAGCACAGATACGCAGTATTTT. V and J are TRBV5-1 and TRBJ2-3; no definite D call. V was trimmed by 2 bases and J by 0 bases, leaving 10 bases between them. This CDR3 contains 15 residues. Germline V gene lookup returns CDR1 SGHRS and CDR2 YFSETQ.

The V gene is TRBV2, the J gene TRBJ1-1; the D is unclear. The V gene lost 6 bases and the J gene lost 8 bases, with 16 bases spanning the gap. In germline, CDR1 is SNHLY, CDR2 FYNNEI. This CDR3 is 13 amino acids long. The CDR3 coding sequence is TGTGCCAGCAGCAAAGCCAGAAACGGAGAAGCTTTCTTT. This codes for CASSKARNGEAFF.

This clonotype was counted a few times. The DNA for the CDR3 is TGTGCCAGCAGCTGGGGACAGGGGTCCGCCGAGCAGTACTTC. Its translation: CASSWGQGSAEQYF. The rearrangement links TRBV11-2 to TRBJ2-7, with TRBD1 matching over 10 bases. The germline V gene has CDR1 SGHAT and CDR2 FQNNGV. V gave up 4 bases and J gave up 6 bases; unmatched junction bases: 6. The CDR3 is 14 residues long.

In its sample, this clonotype was seen a few times. This sequence joins TRBV29-1 and TRBJ2-3; 11 nucleotides match TRBD2. J lost 0 bases, V lost 7 bases, and 3 bases had no gene match. CDR3 length: 14 residues. In germline, CDR1 is SQVTM, CDR2 ANQGSEA. CDR3 sequence (DNA): TGCAGCGGCACTAGCGGGGGAAGCACAGATACGCAGTATTTT. It translates to CSGTSGGSTDTQYF.

V gene TRBV5-1 combines with J gene TRBJ2-7; 8 bases agree with TRBD1. Germline CDR1 SGHRS, CDR2 YFSETQ. This CDR3 has 14 residues. The V and J ends lost 4 bases and 4 bases, in that order; junction bases with no gene match: 7. In nucleotides, the CDR3 is TGCGCCAGCAGCCGGACAGGGTCCCGGTACGAGCAGTACTTC. Translating gives CASSRTGSRYEQYF.

This clonotype was picked up many times. V is TRBV6-1 and J is TRBJ2-5, with TRBD2 matching 15 bases. CDR1 MNHNS and CDR2 SASEGT come from the germline V gene. The CDR3 has 16 residues. V gave up 8 bases and J gave up 5 bases; unmatched junction bases: 9. The CDR3 protein is CASCGGLAGGRETQYF. The CDR3 DNA reads TGTGCCAGCTGCGGAGGACTAGCGGGGGGGCGGGAGACCCAGTACTTC.

In this sample, this clonotype turned up many times. The chain has TRBV4-3 and TRBJ1-2, with 8 bases lining up with TRBD1. The CDR3 is 14 residues long. Losses at the gene ends were 4 bases for V and 1 base for J; bases not matched to a gene: 2. Germline CDR1 LGHNA, CDR2 YSLEER. CDR3 nucleotide sequence: TGCGCCAGCAGCCGGGACAGGCTTAACTATGGCTACACCTTC. Translation: CASSRDRLNYGYTF.

This clonotype was recorded at least ten times. The rearrangement uses TRBV24-1 and TRBJ2-7; D call uncertain. V was cut by 2 bases and J by 2 bases, with 9 bases left in between. The CDR3 consists of 14 residues. Germline V gene sequence: CDR1 KGHDR, CDR2 SFDVKD. CDR3 sequence: CATSDYRTPYEQYV. In DNA, the CDR3 is TGTGCCACCAGTGATTACAGAACTCCCTACGAGCAGTACGTC.

This clonotype was detected only a few times. This chain links TRBV12-3 or TRBV12-4 with TRBJ2-1; 8 bases are shared with TRBD1. The CDR3 length is 15 residues. V gave up 6 bases and J gave up 3 bases; unmatched junction bases: 7. The CDR3 bases are TGTGCCAGCAGCCCTCAGGGGGCGGTCTACAATGAGCAGTTCTTC. It codes for CASSPQGAVYNEQFF.

This clonotype was counted only a few times. This chain uses TRBV28 with TRBJ2-7; tentatively, D is TRBD2 (5 bases). The CDR3 consists of 13 residues. Germline CDR1 MDHEN, CDR2 SYDVKM. Trimming stripped 6 bases from V and 4 bases from J, with 13 bases between. The CDR3 nucleotides are TGTGCCAGCAGCCGTCCCGGGGTATACGAGCAGTACGTC. This codes for CASSRPGVYEQYV.

The chain links TRBV7-2 to TRBJ1-3, with 9 bases lining up with TRBD1. The J segment lost 4 bases and the V segment lost 6 bases, leaving 10 bases of the junction unmatched. Germline V gives CDR1 SGHTA, CDR2 FQGNSA. CDR3 length: 16 amino acids. CDR3 sequence: CASSQSGDRAGNTIYF. The CDR3 DNA sequence: TGTGCCAGCAGTCAATCAGGGGACAGGGCAGGAAACACCATATATTTT.

The rearrangement links TRBV5-1 to TRBJ1-2; TRBD1 matches 7 bases. V dropped 3 bases and J dropped 6; count of bases not matched to a gene: 11. CDR3 length equals 15 residues. Germline loops: CDR1 SGHRS, CDR2 YFSETQ. The CDR3 is CASSSLTGLEDGYTF. The CDR3 nucleotides read TGCGCCAGCAGCTCGCTGACAGGGTTGGAGGATGGCTACACCTTC.

This clonotype was seen more than once but under ten times. This chain uses TRBV7-8 with TRBJ1-1; TRBD1 matches 7 bases. The CDR3 loop spans 13 amino acids. The V gene's germline CDR1 is SGHVS and CDR2 FQNEAQ. With V trimmed by 1 base and J by 8 bases, 4 bases remained unmatched. The CDR3 region has the DNA TGTGCCAGCAGCTTAGAACAGGGGTTAGAAGCTTTCTTT. Translated: CASSLEQGLEAFF. The full variable domain, completed using reference TRBV7-8 and TRBJ1-1, is GAGVSQSPRYKVAKRGQDVALRCDPISGHVSLFWYQQALGQGPEFLTYFQNEAQLDKSGLPSDRFFAERPEGSVSTLKIQRTQQEDSAVYLCASSLEQGLEAFFGQGTRLTVV.

This clonotype was detected a few times. J is TRBJ1-1 and V is TRBV28; no reliable D call. The CDR3 extends over 16 amino acids. The germline V gene encodes CDR1 MDHEN and CDR2 SYDVKM. V lost 1 base to trimming and J lost 4 bases, with 16 bases between them. The CDR3 reads CASSLFPEGLVTEAFF. In DNA, the CDR3 is TGTGCCAGCAGTTTATTTCCGGAGGGATTAGTCACTGAAGCTTTCTTT. Full variable domain (outside the CDR3, taken from reference TRBV28 and TRBJ1-1): DVKVTQSSRYLVKRTGEKVFLECVQDMDHENMFWYRQDPGLGLRLIYFSYDVKMKEKGDIPEGYSVSREKKERFSLILESASTNQTSMYLCASSLFPEGLVTEAFFGQGTRLTVV.

Concerning this clonotype: A much larger clone differs from this one at a single base, so this may be a read error. The chain uses TRBV7-6 and TRBJ2-1; the match to TRBD1 covers 12 bases. In germline, CDR1 is SGHVS, CDR2 FNYEAQ. J was trimmed by 9 bases and V by 7 bases; bases with no gene match: 16. This CDR3 comprises 17 residues. In nucleotides, the CDR3 is TGTGCCAGCAACTCCCTCGGGACAGGGGGCCATGGGGTTGAGCAGTTCTTC. Translation gives CASNSLGTGGHGVEQFF.

This clonotype occurred many times. J is TRBJ1-5 and V is TRBV7-2; D unclear. The V gene lost 5 bases and the J gene lost 4 bases, with 9 bases spanning the gap. Germline assignment: CDR1 SGHTA and CDR2 FQGNSA. The CDR3 runs to 13 residues. CDR3 coding DNA: TGTGCCAGCAGCCAACGGGGAAATCAGCCCCAGCATTTT. Protein sequence: CASSQRGNQPQHF.

This chain joins TRBV20-1 and TRBJ2-1; no clear D gene. V was clipped by 3 bases and J by 10 bases, with 19 bases between them. The CDR3 spans 14 residues. CDR1 is DFQATT, CDR2 SNEGSKA, per germline (reference sequence). The CDR3 loop reads CSARDLSPPREQFF. The CDR3, as DNA: TGCAGTGCTAGGGACCTCTCCCCACCTAGGGAGCAGTTCTTC.

A few counts support this clonotype. This chain connects TRBV28 to TRBJ1-2; 8 bases align to TRBD1. Germline V gene data show CDR1 as MDHEN and CDR2 as SYDVKM. This CDR3 spans 14 amino acids. The ends lost 4 bases at V and 4 bases at J; junction bases unmatched: 5. The CDR3 DNA reads TGTGCCAGCAGTTCGACGGGACAGGCCTATGGCTACACCTTC. It codes for CASSSTGQAYGYTF.

The chain recombines TRBV7-2 with TRBJ2-2; D gene ambiguous. Trimming took 3 bases from V and 9 from J, leaving 17 bases between them. The CDR3 is 15 amino acids. CDR1 SGHTA and CDR2 FQGNSA come from the germline V gene. The CDR3 sequence is CASSFRSGYSRELFF. The CDR3 region has the DNA TGTGCCAGCAGCTTTAGGTCGGGCTATTCCCGGGAGCTGTTTTTT. Full variable domain (outside the CDR3, taken from reference TRBV7-2 and TRBJ2-2): GAGVSQSPSNKVTEKGKDVELRCDPISGHTALYWYRQSLGQGLEFLIYFQGNSAPDKSGLPSDRFSAERTGGSVSTLTIQRTQQEDSAVYLCASSFRSGYSRELFFGEGSRLTVL.

This chain uses TRBV4-1 with TRBJ2-2; 7 positions agree with TRBD1. The germline gives CDR1 MGHRA, CDR2 YSYEKL. V trimming: 0 bases; J trimming: 7 bases; junction bases outside the gene matches: 11. CDR3 length equals 17 residues. This chain's CDR3 is CASSQDQWTGAFGELFF. DNA of the CDR3: TGCGCCAGCAGCCAAGATCAATGGACAGGTGCTTTCGGGGAGCTGTTTTTT.

This clonotype was observed a handful of times. The gene calls are TRBV13 and TRBJ2-1, with D uncertain. V was trimmed by 5 bases and J by 1 base, leaving 6 bases between them. The CDR3 runs to 13 residues. Germline-derived CDR1 and CDR2 are PRHDT and FYEKMQ (reference sequence). This CDR3 reads CASSLQSYNEQFF. CDR3 nucleotides: TGTGCCAGCAGCCTACAGTCCTACAATGAGCAGTTCTTC.

CDR3 region: CASSLRDRGWDTQYF. The CDR3 nucleotides are TGTGCCAGCAGCCTCCGGGACAGGGGTTGGGATACGCAGTATTTT. This chain joins TRBV28 and TRBJ2-3; 10 bases map to TRBD1. Losses at the gene ends were 6 bases for V and 6 bases for J; bases not matched to a gene: 9. CDR1 and CDR2 from the germline V gene are MDHEN and SYDVKM. This CDR3 contains 15 residues.

Ten or more counts support this clonotype. The rearrangement uses TRBV9 and TRBJ1-5; D perhaps matches TRBD1 (5 bases). The V end lost 0 bases, the J end lost 2 bases, and 15 bases lay between the germline ends. The CDR3 has 17 residues. CDR1 is SGDLS, CDR2 YYNGEE, per germline. The CDR3 DNA sequence: TGTGCCAGCAGCGTAGAAGGGGAGTGGACGGGCAATCAGCCCCAGCATTTT. It translates to CASSVEGEWTGNQPQHF.

This clonotype has just a few counts. V usage is TRBV20-1 and J usage is TRBJ1-2; weak D call: TRBD1 (5 bases). The length of the CDR3 is 14 residues. Germline lookup yields CDR1 DFQATT and CDR2 SNEGSKA (reference sequence). The germline V and J ends were trimmed by 1 base and 5 bases, with 14 bases remaining between them. The CDR3 spells CSARVHPGGYGYTF. DNA of the CDR3: TGCAGTGCTAGAGTCCACCCCGGGGGATATGGCTACACCTTC.